The 25 T cell receptor beta chains below all came from one sample that was sequenced in a study of beta chain features in type 1 diabetes. Study-level findings and limits: Shortening that was moderate but significant affected the TCRB CDR3s of Type 1 diabetes patients in all four CD4+ subsets.

TCRB transcripts that were expressed got sequenced, as all of the isolated RNA had been reverse transcribed. Profiling relied on immunoSEQ multiplex PCR, and the TCRdb table lists in-frame clones only, not all of them. The repertoire holds about 160,000 clones, 10% seen once, with approximately 0.46% in the top ten. Their antigens are not known. Input material: central memory CD4+ T cells from blood. The source is a man aged 30 to 45 with type 1 diabetes.

This clone was counted a few times. The V call is TRBV2, the J call TRBJ1-2; no reliable D call. The length of the CDR3 is 15 residues. Germline V CDR1 and CDR2: SNHLY, FYNNEI. The V and J ends lost 2 bases and 4 bases respectively, with 14 bases between them. This chain's CDR3 is CASSETLPPGYGYTF. The DNA of the CDR3 is TGTGCCAGCAGTGAAACTCTACCACCTGGCTATGGCTACACCTTC.

CDR3 sequence reads: CASSVSLAGAGENIQYF. Here the CDR3 DNA reads TGTGCCAGCTCAGTTAGCCTAGCGGGAGCTGGTGAAAACATTCAGTACTTC. The chain joins TRBV18 to TRBJ2-4, with 10 bases that match TRBD2. The germline CDR1 and CDR2 sequences are KGHSH and LQKENI. The CDR3 covers 17 residues. V was clipped by 5 bases and J by 5 bases; unmatched bases: 12.

The sample holds a few counts of this clone. This rearrangement joins TRBV6-6 to TRBJ2-5; the match to TRBD1 covers 8 bases. This CDR3 comprises 15 residues. V lost 4 bases to trimming and J lost 2 bases; unmatched junction nucleotides: 6. Germline CDR1 and CDR2: MNHNY and SVGAGI (reference sequence). CDR3 sequence reads: CASSSQGASQETQYF. The DNA for the CDR3 is TGTGCCAGCAGTTCCCAGGGGGCATCACAAGAGACCCAGTACTTC.

The chain recombines TRBV7-3 with TRBJ2-3, with a possible D match to TRBD2 (6 bases). The CDR3 runs to 15 residues. Looked up from germline, CDR1 is SGHTA and CDR2 is FQGTGA. V was cut by 3 bases and J by 2 bases, with 12 bases left in between. This CDR3 is CASSLRTKLTDTQYF. For the CDR3, the DNA is TGTGCCAGCAGCTTGAGGACTAAACTCACAGATACGCAGTATTTT.

The chain has TRBV11-2 and TRBJ2-7, with a tentative D call TRBD1 (5 bases). Germline V CDR1 and CDR2: SGHAT, FQNNGV. V dropped 5 bases and J dropped 4 bases, with 9 bases sitting between them. The CDR3 runs to 12 residues. CDR3 in DNA: TGTGCCAGCAGCAGCAGGGTTTACGAGCAGTACTTC. Protein product: CASSSRVYEQYF.

The chain combines TRBV19 with TRBJ2-2; TRBD1 matches 7 bases. The CDR3 totals 14 residues. Germline V gene data show CDR1 as LNHDA and CDR2 as SQIVND (reference sequence). With V trimmed by 6 bases and J by 2 bases, 3 bases remained unmatched. CDR3: CASSWDSNTGELFF. The CDR3 bases are TGTGCCAGTAGCTGGGACAGCAACACCGGGGAGCTGTTTTTT.

In this sample, this clone turned up a few times. J is TRBJ2-1 and V is TRBV29-1; 13 bases map to TRBD2. V gave up 3 bases and J gave up 8 bases; unmatched junction bases: 4. CDR1 SQVTM and CDR2 ANQGSEA come from the germline V gene. The CDR3 totals 14 residues. CDR3 protein: CSVEGLAGFDEQFF. CDR3 nucleotide sequence: TGCAGCGTTGAGGGACTAGCGGGATTTGATGAGCAGTTCTTC.

The chain joins TRBV6-4 to TRBJ2-1, with 12 bases aligning to TRBD1. The CDR3 totals 16 residues. CDR1 MRHNA and CDR2 SNTAGT come from the germline V gene. V trimming: 6 bases; J trimming: 7 bases; junction bases outside the gene matches: 10. This chain's CDR3 is CASSRTGTGGRNEQFF. The CDR3 region has the DNA TGTGCCAGCAGCCGAACCGGGACAGGGGGCCGGAATGAGCAGTTCTTC.

The genes are TRBV5-1 and TRBJ2-7, with 12 nucleotides matching TRBD2. The CDR3 covers 15 residues. Trimming removed 4 bases from V and 7 bases from J; junction bases left unmatched: 9. Germline V gene lookup returns CDR1 SGHRS and CDR2 YFSETQ. CDR3 DNA: TGCGCCAGCAGCCCGACTAGCGGGAGAGGAGAAGAGCAGTACTTC. Amino acid sequence: CASSPTSGRGEEQYF.

This clone has a handful of counts. The chain employs TRBV5-6 and TRBJ1-5; D is unclear. Trimming removed 0 bases at V and 0 bases at J, with 7 bases between. Germline values: CDR1 SGHDT, CDR2 YYEEEE. This CDR3 contains 15 residues. CDR3 DNA sequence: TGTGCCAGCAGCTTGGAAGCTTATAGCAATCAGCCCCAGCATTTT. Amino acids: CASSLEAYSNQPQHF.

This clone was counted between two and nine times. The chain carries TRBV30 and TRBJ2-1, with 10 bases that match TRBD2. The CDR3 consists of 18 residues. J lost 6 bases, V lost 0 bases, and 14 bases had no gene match. Germline CDR1 is GTSNPN and CDR2 is SVGIG (reference sequence). CDR3 bases: TGTGCCTGGAGTGTACGCCTTACGGCTAGCGGGAGATTCAATGAGCAGTTCTTC. This codes for CAWSVRLTASGRFNEQFF.

In this sample, this clone turned up a few times. The rearrangement uses TRBV28 and TRBJ2-1, with D hard to call. The germline V and J ends were trimmed by 4 bases and 4 bases, with 14 bases remaining between them. The CDR3 is 15 amino acids. CDR1 and CDR2 from the germline V gene are MDHEN and SYDVKM. Written as DNA, the CDR3 is TGTGCCAGCAGTTCACTAATCCCTACTTACAATGAGCAGTTCTTC. Translating gives CASSSLIPTYNEQFF.

This clone was observed a handful of times. The rearrangement uses TRBV6-6 and TRBJ2-7, with 9 nucleotides matching TRBD1. The CDR3 is made up of 13 amino acids. Per the germline V gene, CDR1 is MNHNY and CDR2 is SVGAGI (reference sequence). The V gene end was trimmed by 6 bases and the J gene end by 3 bases; junction bases not matched to a gene: 3. The CDR3 loop reads CASSRDRVYEQYF. DNA of the CDR3: TGTGCCAGCAGCCGGGACAGGGTCTACGAGCAGTACTTC.

Concerning this clone itself: The sample holds other DNA sequences that translate to the same CDR3. The V gene is TRBV9, the J gene TRBJ2-7; 14 bases line up with TRBD2. CDR3 length: 15 amino acids. Germline V gene data show CDR1 as SGDLS and CDR2 as YYNGEE. The V gene end was trimmed by 0 bases and the J gene end by 4 bases; junction bases not matched to a gene: 0. The CDR3 loop reads CASSVGLAGGYEQYF. The CDR3 DNA follows: TGTGCCAGCAGCGTAGGACTAGCGGGAGGGTACGAGCAGTACTTC.

The chain links TRBV18 to TRBJ2-1; 7 bases line up with TRBD2. Germline V gives CDR1 KGHSH, CDR2 LQKENI. The CDR3 has 14 residues. Trimming took 6 bases from V and 3 from J; bases not matched to a gene: 5. CDR3 nucleotide sequence: TGTGCCAGCTCTACGGCGGGGGTCTACAATGAGCAGTTCTTC. It specifies CASSTAGVYNEQFF.

V is TRBV15 and J is TRBJ2-2; the match to TRBD2 covers 10 bases. This CDR3 spans 16 amino acids. After removal of 1 base from V and 5 bases from J, the junction contained 4 bases not matched to a gene. Per germline, CDR1 LNHNV and CDR2 YYDKDF (reference sequence). CDR3 loop: CATSRGTSGRTGELFF. CDR3 coding DNA: TGTGCCACCAGCAGAGGGACTAGCGGCCGTACCGGGGAGCTGTTTTTT.

There are a few counts of this clone. Other DNA variants within this sample encode the same CDR3. The chain is built from TRBV28 and TRBJ2-3; D not resolved. The CDR3 has 12 residues. The ends were cut back, 6 bases at V and 3 bases at J, with 7 bases in the middle. Germline assignment: CDR1 MDHEN and CDR2 SYDVKM. Written as DNA, the CDR3 is TGTGCCAGCAGCCTCCGGACAGATACGCAGTATTTT. This encodes CASSLRTDTQYF.

This clone was detected a few times. V gene TRBV28 combines with J gene TRBJ2-1; 7 bases are shared with TRBD2. There are 15 residues in the CDR3. In germline, CDR1 is MDHEN, CDR2 SYDVKM. V lost 8 bases to trimming and J lost 0 bases; unmatched junction nucleotides: 7. This CDR3 is CASRTGGSSYNEQFF. CDR3 sequence (DNA): TGTGCCAGCCGCACCGGCGGGAGCTCCTACAATGAGCAGTTCTTC.

This clone was seen a handful of times. The chain couples TRBV6-6 to TRBJ2-5; no reliable D call. The germline V and J ends were trimmed by 7 bases and 0 bases, with 12 bases remaining between them. Germline V gene data show CDR1 as MNHNY and CDR2 as SVGAGI (reference sequence). The CDR3 covers 14 residues. The DNA of the CDR3 is TGTGCCAGCAAAAATGACAACTACCAAGAGACCCAGTACTTC. Residues: CASKNDNYQETQYF.

This rearrangement joins TRBV4-3 to TRBJ2-7, with TRBD2 matching over 7 bases. CDR1 is LGHNA, CDR2 YSLEER, per germline. This CDR3 is 17 amino acids long. V was clipped by 0 bases and J by 1 base; unmatched bases: 9. CDR3 protein: CASSQEKASGFSYEQYF. For the CDR3, the DNA is TGCGCCAGCAGCCAAGAAAAGGCTAGCGGATTTTCCTACGAGCAGTACTTC.

The chain is built from TRBV7-3 and TRBJ2-2, with TRBD2 identical over 13 bases. The V gene's germline CDR1 is SGHTA and CDR2 FQGTGA. The junction had 2 bases not matched to a gene; V was cut back by 5 bases and J by 8 bases. The length of the CDR3 is 14 residues. CDR3 amino acids: CASSPGLAGGELFF. The CDR3 DNA is TGTGCCAGCAGCCCGGGACTAGCGGGAGGGGAGCTGTTTTTT.

Only a few counts were recorded for this clone. This sequence joins TRBV7-9 and TRBJ2-7; 10 bases agree with TRBD1. Germline V gives CDR1 SEHNR, CDR2 FQNEAQ (reference sequence). CDR3 length: 14 residues. V lost 5 bases, J lost 0 bases, and 1 base stayed unmatched. CDR3 loop: CASSGQGGSYEQYF. The CDR3 coding sequence is TGTGCCAGCAGCGGACAGGGGGGCTCCTACGAGCAGTACTTC.

This clone was recorded a few times. The genes are TRBV11-2 and TRBJ2-7; TRBD2 matches 10 bases. Trimming took 5 bases from V and 4 from J; bases not matched to a gene: 5. The CDR3 length is 14 residues. Germline lookup yields CDR1 SGHAT and CDR2 FQNNGV. The CDR3 sequence is CASSEPGLAYEQYF. The CDR3 nucleotides are TGTGCCAGCAGCGAACCGGGACTAGCGTACGAGCAGTACTTC.

V and J are TRBV30 and TRBJ2-7; TRBD2 agrees at 9 bases. This CDR3 comprises 13 residues. CDR1 GTSNPN and CDR2 SVGIG come from the germline V gene (reference sequence). Unmatched junction bases numbered 5, after V lost 0 bases and J lost 8 bases. The CDR3 coding sequence is TGTGCCTGGAGTGTAGGGAGCGGGAGGAAGCAGTACTTC. Its translation is CAWSVGSGRKQYF.

This clone was detected a few times. The rearrangement links TRBV30 to TRBJ2-1; TRBD2 agrees at 11 bases. The CDR3 is 16 residues long. Trimming at V came to 3 bases and at J to 6 bases, leaving 10 bases not matched to a gene. Per the germline V gene, CDR1 is GTSNPN and CDR2 is SVGIG (reference sequence). DNA of the CDR3: TGTGCCTGGAGGATTCCGGGGACTAGCGGCTCCAATGAGCAGTTCTTC. Translated, it gives CAWRIPGTSGSNEQFF.